The rows below give T cell receptor beta chains drawn from one sample of a study of blood T cells in healthy people across ages. TCRdb re-called the 5' RACE reads through MiXCR, storing one row per CDR3 protein. Altogether about 840,000 distinct CDR3 sequences are present, roughly 29% being singletons, with the ten largest covering roughly 10%. These same data were also listed under a study on T cells of mothers and their children.

The material sequenced was blood. Receptors were obtained from a woman in her 40s in good health. CDR3s include the opening cysteine and the closing phenylalanine or tryptophan. A D gene is named only where the DNA matches it firmly. Expanded clones get a size class; other rows say once, few or many, or leave the size out.

CDR3nt | CDR3aa | v_gene | abundance | d_gene | j_gene
TGTGCCAGCAGGGGGACAGCCAGCAATCAGCCCCAGCATTTT | CASRGTASNQPQHF | TRBV12-3/TRBV12-4 | . | TRBD1 | TRBJ1-5
TGCAGTGCGACAGTAAGCACTGAAGCTTTCTTT | CSATVSTEAFF | TRBV20-1 | many | . | TRBJ1-1
TGCGCCAGCAGCTTCACAGGGGACACCGGGGAGCTGTTTTTT | CASSFTGDTGELFF | TRBV5-1 | few | TRBD1 | TRBJ2-2
TGCAGTGCTAGAGATAATAGGAGGAACACTGAAGCTTTCTTT | CSARDNRRNTEAFF | TRBV20-1 | . | . | TRBJ1-1
TGCGCCAGCAGCTTACTACCGACAGGGAGTGGTTCACCCCTCCACTTT | CASSLLPTGSGSPLHF | TRBV5-1 | few | TRBD1 | TRBJ1-6
TGTGCCAGCAGTTTACAAACAGGGTATGAAGGCTACACCTTC | CASSLQTGYEGYTF | TRBV12-3/TRBV12-4 | many | . | TRBJ1-2
TGTGCCAGCAGCTTAGGGGTCCTCTCTCAAGAGACCCAGTACTTC | CASSLGVLSQETQYF | TRBV7-8 | many | . | TRBJ2-5
TGTGCCAGCAGTGACTCGCCCGACAGGGGTAATGAGCAGTACTTC | CASSDSPDRGNEQYF | TRBV6-4 | few | TRBD1 | TRBJ2-5
TGTGCCAGCGGCATCCGTAGCGGGGGGGCCGGAAATGAGCAGTTCTTC | CASGIRSGGAGNEQFF | TRBV9 | . | TRBD2 | TRBJ2-1
TGTGCCAGCAGCCTGACCTTGAGCAATCAGCCCCAGCATTTT | CASSLTLSNQPQHF | TRBV7-2 | few | . | TRBJ1-5
TGCAGTGCGAGGGGGCAGGGAGGCAATGAGCAGTTCTTC | CSARGQGGNEQFF | TRBV20-1 | . | . | TRBJ2-1
TGTGCCAGCAGCTCCAACCGCCTACAGCTTTCTGGGGCCAACGTCCTGACTTTC | CASSSNRLQLSGANVLTF | TRBV7-9 | many | . | TRBJ2-6
TGTGCCGGTTTGCCGGGGACAGGGTCCTACGAGCAGTACTTC | CAGLPGTGSYEQYF | TRBV2 | . | TRBD1 | TRBJ2-7
TGTGCCAGCAGTGAAATTATTCAAGGGGTTGAAGCTTTCTTT | CASSEIIQGVEAFF | TRBV6-1 | . | . | TRBJ1-1
TGCGCCAGCAGCCATAGTTCGGTGAAAGAGACCCAGTACTTC | CASSHSSVKETQYF | TRBV4-1 | few | . | TRBJ2-5
TGCAGTGCTAGAGGGACAGAAAGTTTGGCTTCACCCCTCCACTTT | CSARGTESLASPLHF | TRBV20-1 | many | . | TRBJ1-6
TGTGCCAGCAGTTTCGCGGGGACAGTACTAGCGGGGGGGGGCACAGATGCGCAATATTTT | CASSFAGTVLAGGGTDAQYF | TRBV12-3/TRBV12-4 | . | TRBD2 | TRBJ2-3
TGTGCCAGCAGCCTGGGGGCGGGGTTTTACAATGAGCAGTACTTC | CASSLGAGFYNEQYF | TRBV5-6 | . | . | TRBJ2-7
TGTGCCAGCAGTCCCGCCGACAGGGGTAAATACGAGCAGTACTTC | CASSPADRGKYEQYF | TRBV28 | few | TRBD1 | TRBJ2-7
TGTGCCAGCAACCGGGACACCGGAAACACCGGGGAGCTGTTTTTT | CASNRDTGNTGELFF | TRBV27 | few | . | TRBJ2-2
TGTGCCAGCAGCTTTAGGGGCCATTTCTCCTACGAGCAGTACTTC | CASSFRGHFSYEQYF | TRBV7-9 | . | . | TRBJ2-7
TGTGCCTGGAGTGCCACAGGGTTGGGCAATCAGCCCCAGCATTTT | CAWSATGLGNQPQHF | TRBV30 | few | . | TRBJ1-5
TGTGCCAGCAGTGAGTTCCCAGCTAGCACAGATACGCAGTATTTT | CASSEFPASTDTQYF | TRBV2 | . | . | TRBJ2-3
TGCGCCAGCAGCTTGGGAGATTTCGGAGAAAAACTGTTTTTT | CASSLGDFGEKLFF | TRBV5-1 | . | . | TRBJ1-4
TGTGCCAGCAGGTTGAAGGGAACATACGAGCAGTACTTC | CASRLKGTYEQYF | TRBV6-5 | many | . | TRBJ2-7
TGCAGTGCTAGAGCGCTCCCGGACAGGGTCGGACCAGAGACCCAGTACTTC | CSARALPDRVGPETQYF | TRBV20-1 | . | TRBD1 | TRBJ2-5
TGTGCCAGCAGTGAACAAGGGGAGCAGTTCTTC | CASSEQGEQFF | TRBV25-1 | . | . | TRBJ2-1
TGTGCCAGCCTATCGTGGAGTCAAGAGACCCAGTACTTC | CASLSWSQETQYF | TRBV28 | many | . | TRBJ2-5
TGCAGCGTTGGAGACGGAGTACCCACCGGGGAGCTGTTTTTT | CSVGDGVPTGELFF | TRBV29-1 | . | . | TRBJ2-2
TGTGCCAGCAAAGTTGGCGGACCAGCGGGGGGCCAAGAGACCCAGTACTTC | CASKVGGPAGGQETQYF | TRBV6-1 | . | TRBD2 | TRBJ2-5
TGTGCCAGCACCATGGGGGTGGACTATCGCTACACCTTC | CASTMGVDYRYTF | TRBV28 | . | . | TRBJ1-2
TGTGCCAGCAGTCCCCTTAATGAAAAACTGTTTTTT | CASSPLNEKLFF | TRBV28 | many | . | TRBJ1-4
TGTGCCAGCAGCTTCCGACAGTTAGGAGAGACCCAGTACTTC | CASSFRQLGETQYF | TRBV7-9 | . | . | TRBJ2-5
TGCAGCGTTGAGGGGGACAGGATTAACTATGGCTACACCTTC | CSVEGDRINYGYTF | TRBV29-1 | . | TRBD1 | TRBJ1-2
TGCAGCGTTGAAGCAACGGGTTATGTGGCTGAGACCCAGTACTTC | CSVEATGYVAETQYF | TRBV29-1 | many | . | TRBJ2-5
TGTGCCAGCAGTTACTCACCGGGACAGCACTCCTACGAGCAGTACTTC | CASSYSPGQHSYEQYF | TRBV28 | many | TRBD1 | TRBJ2-7
TGTGCCAGCAGCTTCCGGGACAGGGGGCAAGAGCAGTACTTC | CASSFRDRGQEQYF | TRBV5-4 | many | TRBD1 | TRBJ2-7
TGCAGTGCAGGCCAACCCTCCTACGAGCAGTACTTC | CSAGQPSYEQYF | TRBV20-1 | many | . | TRBJ2-7
TGTGCCAGCAGTGAATCCCCGACAGGTAGCAATCAGCCCCAGCATTTT | CASSESPTGSNQPQHF | TRBV2 | . | . | TRBJ1-5
TGCAGTGCTAGTGCAAGACAGGCGAACACTGAAGCTTTCTTT | CSASARQANTEAFF | TRBV20-1 | . | . | TRBJ1-1
TGCGCCAGCAGCCCAATACTCGGGGGATATTATGGCTACACCTTC | CASSPILGGYYGYTF | TRBV4-1 | . | . | TRBJ1-2
TGTGCCAGCAGCCACGACATCAATCAGCCCCAGCATTTT | CASSHDINQPQHF | TRBV3-1 | . | . | TRBJ1-5
TGCGCCAGCAACCAAGATTGGGCGAAAAACATTCAGTACTTC | CASNQDWAKNIQYF | TRBV4-3 | . | . | TRBJ2-4
TGTGCCAGCAGCTTTTCTTCTGATAGTAATCAGCCCCAGCATTTT | CASSFSSDSNQPQHF | TRBV5-6 | . | . | TRBJ1-5
TGTGCCAGCTCACTATCAAAAACCGGGACAACTACAACTGGAAACACCATATATTTT | CASSLSKTGTTTTGNTIYF | TRBV18 | once | . | TRBJ1-3
TGCAGCGTTGAAGGGGGGGTGAGGACTGAAGCTTTCTTT | CSVEGGVRTEAFF | TRBV29-1 | few | . | TRBJ1-1
TGTGCCAGCAGCTTGGTAACTAGCGGGGGGGCCTACGAGCAGTACTTC | CASSLVTSGGAYEQYF | TRBV5-6 | few | TRBD2 | TRBJ2-7
TGTGCCAGCAGTCAACGGAGGACGCCGACTACTGAAGCTTTCTTT | CASSQRRTPTTEAFF | TRBV27 | . | . | TRBJ1-1